This TCR beta chain came from a study of shared clonotypes between healthy human individuals. Study-wide results and caveats: Non-shared clonotypes displayed generation probabilities falling below those of clonotypes present in all four donors.

The V end lost 1 base, the J end lost 1 base, and 10 bases lay between the germline ends. Germline lookup yields CDR1 SGHTA and CDR2 FQGTGA. The CDR3 is made up of 15 amino acids. In the original analysis: Owing to the provision of junction-only sequences devoid of quality scores by immunoSEQ, filtering differed. The assay was immunoSEQ multiplex PCR, and TCRdb's table has in-frame clones only and misses some. V and J calls and clone size are copied from that table; D and trimming were computed from the DNA. Of around 1.9 million clones detected, around 93% appear once; the ten largest clones hold approximately 1.6%. Terminally differentiated effector memory CD45RA+ cells were left out of the naive CD8 fraction, which was CD45RO-negative and positively selected for CCR7. Comment on this clone: Its target is not known.

The sequenced material came from naive CD8+ T cells from PBMCs. The sequence was collected from a man aged 18 to 35 in good health. Some clones in this sample may be carry-over from other donors' samples. The V and J genes are TRBV7-3 and TRBJ1-1; D uncertain. In DNA, the CDR3 is TGTGCCAGCAGCTTAAGCGGGAAAGGGAACACTGAAGCTTTCTTT. Amino acids: CASSLSGKGNTEAFF.